This T cell receptor beta chain was recorded in a study of blood T cell repertoires in COVID-19 (dated by TCRdb to between 2020 and 2021). For context, the study as a whole: The collaborator samples originated in the United States, Italy and Spain and spanned the acute and convalescent phases of COVID-19. The material from the prospective study consisted of cDNA or gDNA derived from T cells, B-cell-depleted T cells, or PBMCs. The repertoires were released in a freely available public database meant as a resource for research on the immune response to SARS-CoV-2. Where HLA class I and class II types were available, the types were taken from metadata supplied by the sample provider, not from assay-based typing. The sample metadata nearly always contained a de-identified subject ID, COVID-19 status, age in years and sex. Samples came from the ongoing ImmuneRACE study (first 160 participants) plus 1,254 subjects from 6 global collaborators. The dataset comprised deeply sampled blood TCRbeta repertoires from subjects exposed to, actively infected with, or recovered from COVID-19. Overall study outcomes, separate from this receptor: The quantity of clinical and demographic metadata differed by source and by participant and was supplied without curation.

Enrolling through a virtual design, the prospective study's participants ranged in age from roughly 18 to 95 years and lived across 24 United States geographic areas. In the prospective study, participants were assigned to cohorts based on the clinical history participants reported in a screening survey and a study questionnaire. Recovered participants in ImmuneRACE Cohort 3 were defined as having two consecutive negative NP/OP PCR tests, clearance from a healthcare professional, or resolution of symptoms. In the prospective study, whole blood, serum and a nasopharyngeal or oropharyngeal swab were collected from each participant by mobile phlebotomists. Participants in the prospective study had the option to provide additional blood draws and questionnaires over a roughly 2-month period. Before DNA extraction, blood samples from the prospective study were shipped at room temperature or frozen.

V is reduced by 7 bases and J by 5 bases, leaving a spacing of 12 bases between them. From a lookup of the germline V gene, CDR1 and CDR2 are SNHLY and FYNNEI. The CDR3 goes from the cysteine to the phenylalanine over 13 residues. Just CDR3 DNA is preserved here, 39 bases in frame from base 1. TCRbeta CDR3 regions were amplified from genomic DNA using the immunoSEQ Assay, a bias-controlled multiplex PCR. The authors' analysis ran thus. The number of nucleated cells in each sample was estimated from the amplification of reference gene primers within the assay. To quantify the absolute abundance of each unique TCRbeta CDR3 rearrangement, sequence reads were collapsed and filtered. Productive Simpson clonality was computed per sample as the square root of Simpson's diversity index over productive rearrangements. TCRdb obtained this table from immuneACCESS and retained in-frame rearrangements with V and J assigned. These tables miss some clones; where compared with another copy, unresolved V genes account for less than half of the shortfall, and the remainder is unexplained. The V and J calls and clone size are taken from that table; D and trimming were inferred from the DNA. This sample lists hundreds of thousands of clones; 84% were detected once. Of the sample, around 6.5% falls within the top ten clones.

Only a few counts were recorded for this clone. Its antigen specificity is not known. No quality values exist for individual bases; no much larger clone is one base distant. The material sequenced was PBMCs or T cells enriched from blood (not recorded which). The TCR sequence derives from a middle-aged woman who had recovered from COVID-19. This chain joins TRBV2 to TRBJ1-5; a confident D gene designation cannot be given. The DNA reads as follows: TGTGCCAGCAACCTCCAACTAGATCAGCCCCAGCATTTT. This codes for CASNLQLDQPQHF. The reference TRBV2 and TRBJ1-5 proteins fill in what lies around the CDR3, so the full variable domain reads EPEVTQTPSHQVTQMGQEVILRCVPISNHLYFYWYRQILGQKVEFLVSFYNNEISEKSEIFDDQFSVERPDGSNFTLKIRSTKLEDSAMYFCASNLQLDQPQHFGDGTRLSIL.